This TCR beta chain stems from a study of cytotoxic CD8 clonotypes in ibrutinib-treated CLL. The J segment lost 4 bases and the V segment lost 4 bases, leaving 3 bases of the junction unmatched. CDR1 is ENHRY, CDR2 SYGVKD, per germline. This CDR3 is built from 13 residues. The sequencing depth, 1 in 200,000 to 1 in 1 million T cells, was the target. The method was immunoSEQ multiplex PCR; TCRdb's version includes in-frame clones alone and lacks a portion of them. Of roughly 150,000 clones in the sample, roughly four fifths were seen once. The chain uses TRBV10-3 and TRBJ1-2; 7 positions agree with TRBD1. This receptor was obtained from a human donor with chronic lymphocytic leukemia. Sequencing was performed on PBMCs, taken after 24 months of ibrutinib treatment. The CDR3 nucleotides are TGTGCCATCAGTGGACAGGGTTTCTATGGCTACACCTTC. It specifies CAISGQGFYGYTF.